One and the same sample provided the 29 T cell receptor beta chains below, sequenced in a study of early T cells in non-severe SARS-CoV-2 infection. Via MiXCR, TCRdb re-called the 5' RACE reads, giving one row per CDR3 protein. The sample yields tens of thousands of distinct CDR3 sequences, more than 9% seen once. Sequences were obtained from whole blood. The source of these receptors is an adult who was a healthcare worker with PCR-confirmed SARS-CoV-2 infection or an uninfected control (not recorded which).

This clonotype showed up many times. This rearrangement joins TRBV29-1 to TRBJ2-2; D not resolved. The CDR3 sequence is 10 residues long. V dropped 3 bases and J dropped 4 bases, with 0 bases sitting between them. The V gene's germline CDR1 is SQVTM and CDR2 ANQGSEA. CDR3 region: CSVDTGELFF. For the CDR3, the DNA is TGCAGCGTTGACACCGGGGAGCTGTTTTTT.

The genes are TRBV28 and TRBJ1-6; D might be TRBD1 (5 bases). This CDR3 has 12 residues. Germline lookup yields CDR1 MDHEN and CDR2 SYDVKM. With 6 bases removed from V and 12 bases from J, the gap between germline ends came to 12 bases. The CDR3 loop is CASSQGLRPLHF. The DNA for the CDR3 is TGTGCCAGCAGCCAGGGACTCCGACCCCTCCACTTT.

This clonotype was seen more than once but under ten times. This chain connects TRBV29-1 to TRBJ2-5; 10 positions match TRBD2. This CDR3 comprises 14 residues. The ends lost 3 bases at V and 2 bases at J; junction bases unmatched: 3. From germline, CDR1 is SQVTM and CDR2 ANQGSEA. DNA of the CDR3: TGCAGCGTTGATAGCGGGGGGCGACAAGAGACCCAGTACTTC. Translation: CSVDSGGRQETQYF.

Only a few counts were recorded for this clonotype. The chain links TRBV7-8 to TRBJ2-5, with D hard to call. The length of the CDR3 is 15 residues. The germline V gene encodes CDR1 SGHVS and CDR2 FQNEAQ. The germline V and J ends were trimmed by 1 base and 0 bases, with 9 bases remaining between them. In DNA, the CDR3 is TGTGCCAGCAGCTTAGTTCTCCTTTACCAAGAGACCCAGTACTTC. Protein sequence: CASSLVLLYQETQYF.

In this sample, this clonotype turned up a few times. CDR3 loop: CASGGSGRYNEQFF. The CDR3 DNA sequence: TGCGCCAGCGGCGGGAGCGGGAGATACAATGAGCAGTTCTTC. The rearrangement uses TRBV10-2 and TRBJ2-1, with 8 bases fitting TRBD2. The CDR3 has 14 amino acids. Germline CDR1 WSHSY, CDR2 SAAADI. V trimming: 8 bases; J trimming: 4 bases; junction bases outside the gene matches: 7.

At least ten counts were recorded for this clonotype. CDR3 amino acids: CASSILPATGELFF. In nucleotides, the CDR3 is TGTGCCAGTAGTATCCTGCCTGCTACCGGGGAGCTGTTTTTT. This chain links TRBV19 with TRBJ2-2; D is undetermined. Germline-derived CDR1 and CDR2 are LNHDA and SQIVND (reference sequence). V was pared by 3 bases and J by 5 bases, with 10 bases between. This CDR3 has 14 amino acids.

This clonotype was seen ten or more times. The J gene is TRBJ2-7, the V gene TRBV12-3 or TRBV12-4; 10 nucleotides agree with TRBD2. V was pared by 8 bases and J by 7 bases, with 11 bases of the junction left unmatched. CDR3 length: 14 amino acids. In nucleotides, the CDR3 is TGTGCCAGCGGGCTAGCGGGAGATCGGGTAGAGCAGTACTTC. Encoded protein: CASGLAGDRVEQYF.

Only a few counts were recorded for this clonotype. V is TRBV11-3 and J is TRBJ2-1, with D hard to call. This CDR3 has 12 amino acids. In germline, CDR1 is SGHNT, CDR2 YENEEA. V was pared by 5 bases and J by 6 bases, with 8 bases between. Written as DNA, the CDR3 is TGTGCCAGCAGCGCAGACCGCAATGAGCAGTTCTTC. Its protein product is CASSADRNEQFF.

This clonotype was counted at least ten times. V gene TRBV7-3 combines with J gene TRBJ2-3; 9 bases align to TRBD1. The V gene's germline CDR1 is SGHTA and CDR2 FQGTGA. The CDR3 totals 13 residues. V shed 5 bases and J 10 bases; nucleotides not matched to a gene: 7. The CDR3 DNA follows: TGTGCCAGCAGCCCAGGGACAGGGATCTCGCAGTATTTT. Its protein product is CASSPGTGISQYF.

This clonotype was counted at least ten times. The V and J genes are TRBV6-2 or TRBV6-3 and TRBJ1-2, with TRBD1 as a possible D gene (6 bases). V was pared by 7 bases and J by 5 bases, with 14 bases between. This CDR3 is built from 13 residues. Germline values: CDR1 MNHEY, CDR2 SVGEGT. The CDR3 DNA is TGTGCCAGCAAGACGGACAGCCCATATGGCTACACCTTC. Its translation is CASKTDSPYGYTF.

The chain combines TRBV20-1 with TRBJ2-7; 9 nucleotides line up with TRBD2. Germline CDR1 DFQATT, CDR2 SNEGSKA (reference sequence). V lost 5 bases to trimming and J lost 2 bases; unmatched junction nucleotides: 7. This CDR3 is 14 amino acids long. CDR3 bases: TGCAGTGCTCTGAGCCAGCGGGGGGCCTACGAGCAGTACTTC. Translation gives CSALSQRGAYEQYF.

This clonotype was observed many times. The rearrangement uses TRBV10-3 and TRBJ2-3; the D is unclear. In germline, CDR1 is ENHRY, CDR2 SYGVKD. The V and J ends lost 3 bases and 5 bases respectively, with 12 bases between them. This CDR3 is built from 14 residues. The CDR3: CAISDSSKGDTQYF. CDR3 sequence (DNA): TGTGCCATCAGTGACTCCTCGAAAGGAGATACGCAGTATTTT.

The sample holds many counts of this clonotype. This sequence joins TRBV14 and TRBJ1-2; D uncertain. Trimming removed 0 bases from V and 2 bases from J, with 10 bases in between. The CDR3 loop spans 15 amino acids. Germline V lookup: CDR1 SGHDN, CDR2 FVKESK. The CDR3 DNA is TGTGCCAGCAGCCAAGAATGGCAGAACAACTATGGCTACACCTTC. It yields the protein CASSQEWQNNYGYTF.

This clonotype has a handful of counts. This chain joins TRBV6-5 and TRBJ2-5, with no clear D. The V end lost 5 bases, the J end lost 7 bases, and 8 bases lay between the germline ends. The CDR3 length is 11 residues. CDR1 is MNHEY, CDR2 SVGAGI, per germline. This CDR3 reads CASSQRGTQYF. DNA of the CDR3: TGTGCCAGCAGTCAAAGAGGGACCCAGTACTTC.

This clonotype is a singleton in its sample. The J gene is TRBJ2-7, the V gene TRBV20-1; the D gene is possibly TRBD2 (5 bases). Per the germline V gene, CDR1 is DFQATT and CDR2 is SNEGSKA (reference sequence). The CDR3 length is 13 residues. Trimming removed 1 base at V and 7 bases at J, with 14 bases between. The DNA of the CDR3 is TGCAGTGCTAGAGGTCCCGGGGTGGCTGAGCAGTACTTC. It translates to CSARGPGVAEQYF.

V usage is TRBV5-1 and J usage is TRBJ1-5, with D hard to call. CDR3 length: 14 residues. V lost 0 bases and J lost 1, with 5 bases in between. Germline V gene sequence: CDR1 SGHRS, CDR2 YFSETQ. This CDR3 reads CASSLGGSNQPQHF. The DNA for the CDR3 is TGCGCCAGCAGCTTGGGTGGAAGCAATCAGCCCCAGCATTTT.

This chain joins TRBV5-6 and TRBJ2-3, with 8 bases fitting TRBD2. The CDR3 runs 14 residues. V shed 4 bases and J 5 bases; nucleotides not matched to a gene: 6. Germline V lookup: CDR1 SGHDT, CDR2 YYEEEE. The CDR3 DNA sequence: TGTGCCAGCAGCGCGGGGGGCCTTGTAGATACGCAGTATTTT. It translates to CASSAGGLVDTQYF.

This clonotype was recorded at least ten times. The CDR3 protein is CASSYDNSYSGNTIYF. The CDR3 DNA is TGTGCCAGCAGTTACGACAACAGCTACTCTGGAAACACCATATATTTT. The V and J genes are TRBV6-6 and TRBJ1-3; D is unresolved. The CDR3 runs to 16 residues. V lost 2 bases to trimming and J lost 0 bases, with 11 bases between them. Germline-derived CDR1 and CDR2 are MNHNY and SVGAGI (reference sequence).

This chain joins TRBV28 and TRBJ1-2; D may be TRBD1 (5 bases). Germline CDR1 reads MDHEN; CDR2 reads SYDVKM. The CDR3 contains 10 residues. Between the trimmed V and J ends, which lost 8 bases and 8 bases, there was a span of 9 bases. The CDR3 DNA sequence: TGTGCCAGCTTATCAGGGGGCTACACCTTC. It codes for CASLSGGYTF.

V usage is TRBV20-1 and J usage is TRBJ2-7; D gene unclear. Germline values: CDR1 DFQATT, CDR2 SNEGSKA (reference sequence). The CDR3 totals 14 residues. Trimming cost V 8 bases and J 0 bases, with 17 bases left between them. CDR3 loop: CSLFPVGNSYEQYF. The DNA of the CDR3 is TGCAGTCTCTTTCCGGTGGGGAACTCCTACGAGCAGTACTTC.

This clonotype has ten or more counts. The rearrangement links TRBV2 to TRBJ2-2; D is ambiguous. Trimming removed 5 bases at V and 1 base at J, with 8 bases between. The CDR3 spans 14 residues. Germline CDR1 reads SNHLY; CDR2 reads FYNNEI. CDR3 residues: CASSMSENTGELFF. DNA for the CDR3: TGTGCCAGCAGTATGTCAGAGAACACCGGGGAGCTGTTTTTT.

This clonotype was counted ten times or more. The J gene is TRBJ1-2, the V gene TRBV11-2; D is uncertain. The germline gives CDR1 SGHAT, CDR2 FQNNGV. This CDR3 has 13 amino acids. The V gene lost 5 bases and the J gene lost 4 bases, with 11 bases spanning the gap. Written as DNA, the CDR3 is TGTGCCAGCAGCCCAAGCTCAGCCTATGGCTACACCTTC. This gives the protein CASSPSSAYGYTF.

This clonotype turned up a few times. The gene calls are TRBV11-2 and TRBJ2-1; the match to TRBD2 covers 8 bases. J was trimmed by 6 bases and V by 5 bases; bases with no gene match: 9. CDR1 and CDR2 (germline): SGHAT, FQNNGV. The CDR3 totals 15 residues. The CDR3 region is CASSPSRGGGNEQFF. The CDR3 coding sequence is TGTGCCAGCAGCCCCTCCCGGGGGGGTGGCAATGAGCAGTTCTTC. The variable domain in full, completed from reference TRBV11-2 and TRBJ2-1, reads EAGVAQSPRYKIIEKRQSVAFWCNPISGHATLYWYQQILGQGPKLLIQFQNNGVVDDSQLPKDRFSAERLKGVDSTLKIQPAKLEDSAVYLCASSPSRGGGNEQFFGPGTRLTVL.

This clonotype showed up many times. The genes are TRBV4-1 and TRBJ2-7; 9 bases are shared with TRBD2. The V gene end was trimmed by 2 bases and the J gene end by 9 bases; junction bases not matched to a gene: 11. The CDR3 length is 15 residues. Germline values: CDR1 MGHRA, CDR2 YSYEKL. CDR3 DNA: TGCGCCAGCAGCCAAAGTTTAGCGGGAGCCACCGGGCAGTACTTC. The encoded protein is CASSQSLAGATGQYF.

The chain employs TRBV29-1 and TRBJ2-3, with 7 bases matching TRBD2. Germline V lookup: CDR1 SQVTM, CDR2 ANQGSEA. V lost 0 bases to trimming and J lost 6 bases; unmatched junction nucleotides: 12. The CDR3 contains 16 residues. DNA for the CDR3: TGCAGCGTTGAAGATCGCCTGTTGGTAGCGGGTGATACGCAGTATTTT. Translation: CSVEDRLLVAGDTQYF.

This clonotype appeared many times. V usage is TRBV29-1 and J usage is TRBJ1-2; D uncertain. CDR1 and CDR2 from the germline V gene are SQVTM and ANQGSEA. Trimming took 0 bases from V and 7 from J, leaving 9 bases between them. This CDR3 is 12 amino acids long. The DNA for the CDR3 is TGCAGCGTTGAAGAGACCGGGTCTGGCTACACCTTC. This codes for CSVEETGSGYTF. Full variable domain (outside the CDR3, taken from reference TRBV29-1 and TRBJ1-2): SAVISQKPSRDICQRGTSLTIQCQVDSQVTMMFWYRQQPGQSLTLIATANQGSEATYESGFVIDKFPISRPNLTFSTLTVSNMSPEDSSIYLCSVEETGSGYTFGSGTRLTVV.

This clonotype turned up a few times. This chain uses TRBV7-9 with TRBJ1-1; no clear D. The CDR3 is made up of 14 amino acids. V lost 5 bases and J lost 1, with 11 bases in between. Germline lookup yields CDR1 SEHNR and CDR2 FQNEAQ (reference sequence). The CDR3 DNA is TGTGCCAGCAGCAGTTTAGATAAGAACACTGAAGCTTTCTTT. It encodes CASSSLDKNTEAFF.

The sample holds a few counts of this clonotype. V and J are TRBV12-3 or TRBV12-4 and TRBJ2-5, with D perhaps TRBD1 or TRBD2 (6 bases each). Trimming stripped 7 bases from V and 5 bases from J, with 20 bases between. The CDR3 contains 15 residues. CDR3 loop: CASNLGGAVQETQYF. Here the CDR3 DNA reads TGTGCCAGCAACCTGGGGGGCGCGGTTCAGGAGACCCAGTACTTC.

The chain employs TRBV5-1 and TRBJ1-6; D not certain. With 1 base removed from V and 0 bases from J, the gap between germline ends came to 14 bases. This CDR3 region has 18 residues. CDR1 and CDR2 from the germline V gene are SGHRS and YFSETQ. The CDR3 DNA reads as TGCGCCAGCAGCTTGAAATCGGGCCAGAGCTCCTATAATTCACCCCTCCACTTT. Its translation is CASSLKSGQSSYNSPLHF.